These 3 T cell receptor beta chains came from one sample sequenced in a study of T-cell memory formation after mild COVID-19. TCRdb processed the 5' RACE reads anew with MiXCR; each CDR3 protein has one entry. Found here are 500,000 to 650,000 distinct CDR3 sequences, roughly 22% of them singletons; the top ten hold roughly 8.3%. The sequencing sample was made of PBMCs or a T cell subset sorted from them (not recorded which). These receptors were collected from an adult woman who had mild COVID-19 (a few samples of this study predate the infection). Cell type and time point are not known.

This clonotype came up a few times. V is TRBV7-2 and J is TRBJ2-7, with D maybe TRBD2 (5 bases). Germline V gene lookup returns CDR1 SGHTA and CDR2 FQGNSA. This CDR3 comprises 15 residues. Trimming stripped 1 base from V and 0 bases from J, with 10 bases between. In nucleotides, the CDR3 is TGTGCCAGCAGCTTAGAGCGGTGGGGCTCCTACGAGCAGTACTTC. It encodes CASSLERWGSYEQYF.

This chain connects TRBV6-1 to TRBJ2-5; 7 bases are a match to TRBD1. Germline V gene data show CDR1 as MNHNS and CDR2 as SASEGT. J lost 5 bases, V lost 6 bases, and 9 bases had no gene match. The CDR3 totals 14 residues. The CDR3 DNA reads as TGTGCCAGCAGCGCTCGGGACAGTCAGGAGACCCAGTACTTC. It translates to CASSARDSQETQYF.

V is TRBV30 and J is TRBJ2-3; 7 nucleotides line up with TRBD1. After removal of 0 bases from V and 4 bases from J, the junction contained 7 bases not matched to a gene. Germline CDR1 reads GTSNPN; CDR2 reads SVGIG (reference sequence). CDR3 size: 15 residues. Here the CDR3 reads CAWSVGQPVPDTQYF. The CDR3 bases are TGTGCCTGGAGTGTGGGACAGCCGGTCCCAGATACGCAGTATTTT.